The subject of this entry is one T cell receptor beta chain. Its target is not known. The authors used roughly 3.5 ug of total RNA per TCR library. TCRdb re-called the 5' RACE reads and gives one entry per CDR3 protein, without DNA. This table holds approximately 160,000 distinct CDR3 sequences. The data are from a study of monozygotic twins with inflammatory bowel disease. Findings and caveats of the study: IBD patients had lower TCRbeta diversity (inverse Simpson) than healthy co-twins.

The CDR3 sequence is 20 residues long. The germline V gene has CDR1 SGHTA and CDR2 FQGNSA. The source material was blood. The receptor was isolated from a human donor with ulcerative colitis or Crohn's disease, or a healthy co-twin of an affected twin (not recorded which). The rearrangement uses TRBV7-2 and TRBJ2-1; TCRdb returns TRBD2, unconfirmable since there is no DNA. CDR3 loop: CASSLAYTSGRRSSYNEQFF.